Listed below are T cell receptor beta chains from one sample, sequenced in a study of shared clonotypes between healthy human individuals. Profiled with immunoSEQ multiplex PCR; TCRdb holds only in-frame clones, not every one. The sample records hundreds of thousands of clones, about 96% being singletons. The sequencing input was naive CD8+ T cells sorted from blood. All receptors come from a woman aged 25 to 39 in good health. Both conserved end residues are part of each CDR3. A D gene is named only where the DNA matches it firmly. For some rows the clone size is stated as once, few or many, or as a class when expanded; others skip it.

clone size: -
V gene: TRBV11-3
D gene: -
J gene: TRBJ1-3
CDR3 protein: CASSLDHSSGNTIYF
CDR3 DNA: TGTGCCAGCAGCTTAGATCACAGCTCTGGAAACACCATATATTTT

clone size: few
V gene: TRBV10-2
D gene: -
J gene: TRBJ1-5
CDR3 protein: CASSEFAHQPQHF
CDR3 DNA: TGCGCCAGCAGTGAGTTCGCCCATCAGCCCCAGCATTTT

clone size: -
V gene: TRBV6-6
D gene: -
J gene: TRBJ1-2
CDR3 protein: CASSWGQGSRYGYTF
CDR3 DNA: TGTGCCAGCAGTTGGGGTCAGGGGTCTAGGTATGGCTACACCTTC

clone size: -
V gene: TRBV27
D gene: -
J gene: TRBJ2-1
CDR3 protein: CASSLAHGNEQFF
CDR3 DNA: TGTGCCAGCAGTTTGGCCCATGGCAATGAGCAGTTCTTC

clone size: -
V gene: TRBV2
D gene: TRBD1
J gene: TRBJ1-4
CDR3 protein: CASSAGQVNEKLFF
CDR3 DNA: TGTGCCAGCAGTGCGGGACAGGTTAATGAAAAACTGTTTTTT

clone size: -
V gene: TRBV15
D gene: -
J gene: TRBJ2-7
CDR3 protein: CATSRDVGRLSSYEQYF
CDR3 DNA: TGTGCCACCAGCAGAGATGTGGGGCGTTTAAGCTCCTACGAGCAGTACTTC

clone size: -
V gene: TRBV4-1
D gene: -
J gene: TRBJ2-1
CDR3 protein: CASSQGKGMGNNEQFF
CDR3 DNA: TGCGCCAGCAGCCAAGGCAAGGGGATGGGTAACAATGAGCAGTTCTTC

clone size: -
V gene: TRBV27
D gene: -
J gene: TRBJ2-2
CDR3 protein: CARGMGGGNTGELFF
CDR3 DNA: TGTGCCAGAGGAATGGGAGGGGGCAACACCGGGGAGCTGTTTTTT

clone size: -
V gene: TRBV28
D gene: -
J gene: TRBJ2-4
CDR3 protein: CASTITPLVAKNIQYF
CDR3 DNA: TGTGCCAGCACCATTACCCCCCTCGTAGCCAAAAACATTCAGTACTTC

clone size: -
V gene: TRBV5-4
D gene: -
J gene: TRBJ1-4
CDR3 protein: CASSLPGGPEGEKLFF
CDR3 DNA: TGTGCCAGCAGCTTACCGGGGGGGCCCGAGGGTGAAAAACTGTTTTTT

clone size: -
V gene: TRBV27
D gene: TRBD1
J gene: TRBJ2-2
CDR3 protein: CASTGANTGELFF
CDR3 DNA: TGTGCCTCGACAGGGGCGAACACCGGGGAGCTGTTTTTT

clone size: -
V gene: TRBV28
D gene: -
J gene: TRBJ2-7
CDR3 protein: CASGSGLEYEQYF
CDR3 DNA: TGTGCCAGCGGGAGCGGACTCGAATACGAGCAGTACTTC

clone size: -
V gene: TRBV7-2
D gene: -
J gene: TRBJ1-2
CDR3 protein: CASSLAPSRGINYGYTF
CDR3 DNA: TGTGCCAGCAGCTTAGCCCCGAGCAGGGGTATTAACTATGGCTACACCTTC

clone size: -
V gene: TRBV2
D gene: TRBD1
J gene: TRBJ2-7
CDR3 protein: CASSEGTGTYEQYF
CDR3 DNA: TGTGCCAGCAGTGAAGGGACAGGCACCTACGAGCAGTACTTC

clone size: -
V gene: TRBV5-4
D gene: -
J gene: TRBJ2-7
CDR3 protein: CASSLSSYEQYF
CDR3 DNA: TGTGCCAGCAGCCTATCCTCCTACGAGCAGTACTTC

clone size: -
V gene: TRBV23-1
D gene: -
J gene: TRBJ1-6
CDR3 protein: CASSRRDIGVHDYNSPLHF
CDR3 DNA: TGCGCCAGCAGTCGCCGGGACATCGGGGTCCACGACTATAATTCACCCCTCCACTTT

clone size: -
V gene: TRBV9
D gene: TRBD2
J gene: TRBJ2-1
CDR3 protein: CASSGRTSGRANEQFF
CDR3 DNA: TGTGCCAGCAGCGGACGGACTAGCGGGAGAGCCAATGAGCAGTTCTTC